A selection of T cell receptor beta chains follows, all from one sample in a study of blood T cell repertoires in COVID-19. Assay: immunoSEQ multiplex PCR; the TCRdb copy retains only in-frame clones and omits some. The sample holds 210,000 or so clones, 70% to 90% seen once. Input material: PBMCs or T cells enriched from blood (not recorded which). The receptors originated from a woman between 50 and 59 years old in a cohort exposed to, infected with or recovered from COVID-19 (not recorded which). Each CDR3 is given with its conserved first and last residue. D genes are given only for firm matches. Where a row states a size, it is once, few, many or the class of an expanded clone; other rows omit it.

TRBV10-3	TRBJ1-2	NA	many	CATRRDIRFYGYTF
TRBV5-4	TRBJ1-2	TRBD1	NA	CASSDPQGYYGYTF
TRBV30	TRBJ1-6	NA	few	CAWAGQVNSPLHF
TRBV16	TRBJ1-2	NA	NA	CASSQVQGGYGYTF
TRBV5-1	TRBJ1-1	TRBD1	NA	CASRGDRGTEAFF
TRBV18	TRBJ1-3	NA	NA	CASSPQGGDGNTIYF
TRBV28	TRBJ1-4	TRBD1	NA	CASSAGGTENEKLFF
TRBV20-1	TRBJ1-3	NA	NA	CSASNRLSGNTIYF
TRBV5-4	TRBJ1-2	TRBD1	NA	CASSLVGQGGGYTF
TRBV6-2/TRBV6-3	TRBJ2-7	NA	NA	CASRPHSGGYEQYF
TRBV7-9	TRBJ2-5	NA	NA	CASSAGPNQETQYF
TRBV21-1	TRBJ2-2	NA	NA	CASSKPTSLDRGPLLTGELFF
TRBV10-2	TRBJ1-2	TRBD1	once	CASRGTGRTLNYGYTF